This TCR beta chain appears in the sequencing data of a study of T cell responses to AZD1222 COVID-19 vaccine. Background on the study: Pooled in the analysis were second doses at about 4 or about 12 weeks.

Trimming removed 1 base at V and 2 bases at J, with 14 bases between. This CDR3 has 16 amino acids. Germline lookup yields CDR1 LGHNA and CDR2 YNFKEQ. Study findings and constraints: Females made up more of the donors, who were largely white British, and clonal diversity may have come out too low. Per reports, nearly half of all spike-specific TCRs target regions that are unmutated in variants. Two doses of AZD1222 preceded a rise in Spike-specific TCR breadth and depth.

Assay: immunoSEQ multiplex PCR; the TCRdb copy retains only in-frame clones and omits some. The data contain 160,000 or so clones, 90% of them singletons. Worth noting for this clone: Antigen: not known.

The clonotype was recovered from an adult in good health. This specimen was peripheral blood, taken on day 0 of AZD1222 vaccination. This rearrangement joins TRBV4-2 to TRBJ1-2, with TRBD1 as a possible D gene (5 bases). The DNA for the CDR3 is TGTGCCAGCAGCCAAGTCCGGGGCAGGGCCAACTATGGCTACACCTTC. Protein sequence: CASSQVRGRANYGYTF.